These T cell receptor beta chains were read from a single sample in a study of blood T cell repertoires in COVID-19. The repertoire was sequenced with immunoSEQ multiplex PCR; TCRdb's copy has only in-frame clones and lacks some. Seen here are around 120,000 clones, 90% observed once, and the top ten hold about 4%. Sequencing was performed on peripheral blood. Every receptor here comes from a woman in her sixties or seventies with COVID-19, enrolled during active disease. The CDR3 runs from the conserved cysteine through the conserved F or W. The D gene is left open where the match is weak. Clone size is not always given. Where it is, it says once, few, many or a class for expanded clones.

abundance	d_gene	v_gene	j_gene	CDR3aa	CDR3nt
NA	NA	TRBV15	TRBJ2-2	CATSIFQGTGELFF	TGTGCCACCAGCATCTTCCAGGGGACCGGGGAGCTGTTTTTT
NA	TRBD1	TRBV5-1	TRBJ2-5	CASSSATGRGETQYF	TGCGCCAGCAGCTCAGCGACAGGGCGAGGGGAGACCCAGTACTTC
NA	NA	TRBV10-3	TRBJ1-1	CAISGGGRNTEAFF	TGTGCCATCAGTGGGGGGGGGAGGAACACTGAAGCTTTCTTT
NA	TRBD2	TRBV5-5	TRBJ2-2	CASSLWGGGTGELFF	TGTGCCAGCAGCTTATGGGGCGGGGGCACCGGGGAGCTGTTTTTT
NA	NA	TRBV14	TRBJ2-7	CASSQVFYEQYF	TGTGCCAGCAGCCAAGTATTCTACGAGCAGTACTTC
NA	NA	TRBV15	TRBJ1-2	CATSRDGAGGRGYTF	TGTGCCACCAGCAGAGATGGGGCGGGGGGGCGAGGCTACACCTTC
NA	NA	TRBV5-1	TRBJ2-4	CASSLGAGSIQGYIQYF	TGCGCCAGCAGCTTGGGGGCTGGATCCATACAGGGATACATTCAGTACTTC
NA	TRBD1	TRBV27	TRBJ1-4	CASRSGQLYEKLFF	TGTGCCAGCCGTTCGGGACAGTTATATGAAAAACTGTTTTTT
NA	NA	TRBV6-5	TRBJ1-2	CASSYSSDYGYTF	TGTGCCAGCAGTTACTCGTCTGACTATGGCTACACCTTC
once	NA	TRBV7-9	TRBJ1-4	CASSAGDGWEVNEKLFF	TGTGCCAGCAGTGCAGGGGACGGATGGGAAGTAAATGAAAAACTGTTTTTT
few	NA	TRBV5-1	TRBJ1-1	CASSFNRNTEAFF	TGCGCCAGCAGCTTTAACAGGAACACTGAAGCTTTCTTT
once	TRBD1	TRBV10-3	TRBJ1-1	CAISGAGQGRTEAFF	TGTGCCATCAGTGGAGCAGGACAGGGGCGGACTGAAGCTTTCTTT
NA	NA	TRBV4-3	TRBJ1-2	CASSQDRAPYGYTF	TGCGCCAGCAGCCAAGACAGGGCCCCCTATGGCTACACCTTC
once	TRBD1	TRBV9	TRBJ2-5	CASSVGQQGVLETQYF	TGTGCCAGCAGCGTAGGGCAACAGGGGGTCTTGGAGACCCAGTACTTC
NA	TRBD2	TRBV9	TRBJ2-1	CASSGRGGTRLGEQFF	TGTGCCAGCAGCGGACGCGGGGGGACTCGACTGGGGGAGCAGTTCTTC
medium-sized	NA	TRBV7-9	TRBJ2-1	CASSSSLPTGRSYNEQFF	TGTGCCAGCAGCTCGTCTCTTCCGACAGGGAGGTCCTACAATGAGCAGTTCTTC
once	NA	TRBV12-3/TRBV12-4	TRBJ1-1	CASSLRVGTEAFF	TGTGCCAGCAGTTTGAGGGTCGGGACTGAAGCTTTCTTT
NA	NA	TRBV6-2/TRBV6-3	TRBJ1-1	CASSPGGGTEAFF	TGTGCCAGCAGCCCCGGGGGGGGGACTGAAGCTTTCTTT
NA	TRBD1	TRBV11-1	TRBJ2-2	CASSLASGTGDGELFF	TGTGCCAGCAGCTTAGCCTCCGGGACAGGGGACGGGGAGCTGTTTTTT
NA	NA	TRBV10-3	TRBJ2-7	CAIPPGFHEQYF	TGTGCCATCCCCCCGGGGTTCCACGAGCAGTACTTC
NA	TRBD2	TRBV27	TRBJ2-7	CASSLSSGGYEQYF	TGTGCCAGCAGTTTATCTAGCGGGGGATACGAGCAGTACTTC
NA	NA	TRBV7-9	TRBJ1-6	CASSLTQGFGDSPLHF	TGTGCCAGCAGCTTGACCCAGGGTTTTGGTGATTCACCCCTCCACTTT
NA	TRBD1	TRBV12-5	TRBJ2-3	CASGIPGQGSDTQYF	TGTGCTAGTGGTATCCCGGGACAGGGGTCAGATACGCAGTATTTT
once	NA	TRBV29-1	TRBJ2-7	CSVEGSYEQYF	TGCAGCGTTGAAGGTAGTTACGAGCAGTACTTC
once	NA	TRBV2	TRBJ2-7	CASSSASLRADEQYF	TGTGCCAGCAGTTCGGCCTCCCTGAGGGCCGACGAGCAGTACTTC
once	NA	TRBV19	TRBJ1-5	CASSIPTDHQPQHF	TGTGCCAGTAGTATTCCCACAGACCATCAGCCCCAGCATTTT
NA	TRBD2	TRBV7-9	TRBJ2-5	CASSLVLRGGLSKETQYF	TGTGCCAGCAGCTTAGTTCTGCGGGGGGGCTTGTCAAAAGAGACCCAGTACTTC
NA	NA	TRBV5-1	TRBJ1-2	CASSLDRPREGYTF	TGCGCCAGCAGCTTGGACAGGCCCCGCGAAGGCTACACCTTC
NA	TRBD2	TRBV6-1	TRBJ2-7	CASSEGLAGYEQYF	TGTGCCAGCAGTGAAGGCCTAGCGGGCTACGAGCAGTACTTC
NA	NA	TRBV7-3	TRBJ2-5	CASSSMGQGSETQYF	TGTGCCAGCAGCTCCATGGGTCAGGGTTCGGAGACCCAGTACTTC
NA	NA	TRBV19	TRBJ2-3	CASSIGGGGTDTQYF	TGTGCCAGTAGTATAGGGGGGGGCGGCACAGATACGCAGTATTTT
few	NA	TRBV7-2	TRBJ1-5	CASSAGKNQPQHF	TGTGCCAGCAGCGCAGGGAAGAATCAGCCCCAGCATTTT
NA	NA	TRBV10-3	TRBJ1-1	CAISESARAFF	TGTGCCATCAGTGAGAGTGCTAGGGCTTTCTTT
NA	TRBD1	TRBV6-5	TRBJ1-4	CASSWTGGLEKLFF	TGTGCCAGCAGTTGGACAGGGGGTTTGGAAAAACTGTTTTTT
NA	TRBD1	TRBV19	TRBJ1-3	CASNGRDSGNTIYF	TGTGCCAGTAATGGACGGGACAGTGGAAACACCATATATTTT
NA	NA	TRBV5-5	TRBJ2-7	CASSLSVQGSYEQYF	TGTGCCAGCAGCCTGAGTGTACAGGGATCGTACGAGCAGTACTTC